The 30 T cell receptor beta chains given below trace back to one sample, sequenced in a study of T cell responses to AZD1222 COVID-19 vaccine. The table came from immunoSEQ multiplex PCR; TCRdb's copy has only in-frame clones and leaves some out. The sample has around 91,000 clones; nearly 90% are singletons. The source was peripheral blood, collected on day 0 of AZD1222 vaccination. The receptors were sampled from an adult in good health.

This chain connects TRBV5-4 to TRBJ2-7; 9 nucleotides align to TRBD1. The germline gives CDR1 SGHNT, CDR2 YYREEE (reference sequence). V shed 4 bases, J shed 2 bases, and the junction held 7 bases outside the gene matches. This CDR3 contains 15 residues. The CDR3 nucleotides are TGTGCCAGCAGCAGGACGACAGGGGGGCCCTACGAGCAGTACTTC. This translates into CASSRTTGGPYEQYF.

This clone was counted once. The chain couples TRBV7-2 to TRBJ2-6; no clear D. V lost 5 bases and J lost 5, with 16 bases in between. The germline V gene has CDR1 SGHTA and CDR2 FQGNSA. The CDR3 length is 16 residues. The CDR3 loop is CASSTEPQLRANVLTF. The CDR3 nucleotides are TGTGCCAGCAGCACCGAACCCCAACTTAGGGCCAACGTCCTGACTTTC.

This clone was detected only a few times. V is TRBV3-1 (or the pseudogene TRBV3-2) and J is TRBJ2-5; D is uncertain. Between the trimmed V and J ends, which lost 1 base and 5 bases, there was a span of 11 bases. The length of the CDR3 is 14 residues. From germline, CDR1 is LGHDT and CDR2 YNNKEL (reference sequence). The DNA of the CDR3 is TGTGCCAGCAGCCAAGGACGATGTCGCGAGACCCAGTACTTC. Its translation: CASSQGRCRETQYF.

V gene TRBV19 combines with J gene TRBJ2-6, with D perhaps assigned TRBD1 or TRBD2 (5 bases each). V was shortened by 1 base and J by 11 bases, with 9 bases between the two germline ends. The germline V gene has CDR1 LNHDA and CDR2 SQIVND (reference sequence). The CDR3 sequence is 13 residues long. In DNA, the CDR3 is TGTGCCAGTAGTATAGCGGGACGAGACGTCCTGACTTTC. This sequence encodes CASSIAGRDVLTF. Together with reference TRBV19 and TRBJ2-6, the CDR3 gives the full variable domain: DGGITQSPKYLFRKEGQNVTLSCEQNLNHDAMYWYRQDPGQGLRLIYYSQIVNDFQKGDIAEGYSVSREKKESFPLTVTSAQKNPTAFYLCASSIAGRDVLTFGAGSRLTVL.

The DNA of the CDR3 is TGCGCCAGCAGCCAAGATCGCGCTAACTATGGCTACACCTTC. It specifies CASSQDRANYGYTF. This chain joins TRBV4-3 and TRBJ1-2; the D is unclear. The germline CDR1 and CDR2 sequences are LGHNA and YSLEER. The V and J ends lost 0 bases and 0 bases respectively, with 5 bases between them. The CDR3 extends over 14 amino acids.

The chain's CDR3 is CASSTAGNTIYF. The CDR3 bases are TGTGCCAGCAGCACAGCTGGAAACACCATATATTTT. This rearrangement joins TRBV7-8 to TRBJ1-3; D remains unclear. Looked up from germline, CDR1 is SGHVS and CDR2 is FQNEAQ. The V and J ends lost 5 bases and 2 bases respectively, with 4 bases between them. The CDR3 is made up of 12 amino acids.

The chain carries TRBV5-4 and TRBJ2-6; TRBD1 or TRBD2 may be the D gene (6 bases each). CDR1 is SGHNT, CDR2 YYREEE, per germline (reference sequence). The CDR3 runs 16 residues. The V and J ends lost 4 bases and 3 bases respectively, with 14 bases between them. CDR3 DNA: TGTGCCAGCAGCCCACAACGGGGGCTTGGGGCCAACGTCCTGACTTTC. This sequence encodes CASSPQRGLGANVLTF.

This chain joins TRBV11-2 and TRBJ2-1, with D perhaps TRBD2 (6 bases). Germline assignment: CDR1 SGHAT and CDR2 FQNNGV. This CDR3 is 16 amino acids long. Trimming removed 5 bases from V and 1 base from J, with 15 bases in between. The CDR3 sequence: CASSPPGSLSYNEQFF. CDR3 nucleotide sequence: TGTGCCAGCAGCCCCCCCGGGAGCTTATCCTACAATGAGCAGTTCTTC.

The DNA of the CDR3 is TGTGCCAGCAGACCGGGACACTTCACCGGGGAGCTGTTTTTT. Translating it yields CASRPGHFTGELFF. The J gene is TRBJ2-2, the V gene TRBV6-5, with D tentatively TRBD1 (6 bases). Between the trimmed V and J ends, which lost 6 bases and 4 bases, there was a span of 12 bases. This CDR3 has 14 residues. CDR1 is MNHEY and CDR2 is SVGAGI in the germline V gene.

CDR3 amino acids: CASSHLGGGNTEAFF. CDR3 in DNA: TGTGCCAGCAGCCACCTAGGGGGGGGAAACACTGAAGCTTTCTTT. This rearrangement joins TRBV3-1 (or the pseudogene TRBV3-2) to TRBJ1-1, with a possible D match to TRBD1 (6 bases). Germline CDR1 reads LGHDT; CDR2 reads YNNKEL (reference sequence). V gave up 3 bases and J gave up 2 bases, with 13 bases separating them. The CDR3 extends over 15 amino acids.

The J gene is TRBJ2-3, the V gene TRBV7-9; D is ambiguous. The germline V gene encodes CDR1 SEHNR and CDR2 FQNEAQ (reference sequence). V lost 7 bases and J lost 0, with 8 bases in between. This CDR3 has 13 residues. The CDR3 is CASIEDSTDTQYF. The CDR3 DNA reads TGTGCCAGCATCGAAGACAGCACAGATACGCAGTATTTT.

This clone occurred once. This chain connects TRBV5-1 to TRBJ2-7; D is ambiguous. V was pared by 1 base and J by 3 bases, with 20 bases between. The CDR3 has 17 amino acids. Germline V gives CDR1 SGHRS, CDR2 YFSETQ. CDR3 loop: CASSLRPGPSPVYEQYF. The CDR3 DNA is TGCGCCAGCAGCTTGAGGCCAGGACCTTCTCCCGTCTACGAGCAGTACTTC.

The chain is built from TRBV11-2 and TRBJ2-1, with D uncertain. V lost 8 bases to trimming and J lost 9 bases, with 8 bases between them. Germline values: CDR1 SGHAT, CDR2 FQNNGV. CDR3 length: 10 amino acids. The CDR3 protein is CASSGGEQFF. CDR3 sequence (DNA): TGTGCCAGCTCGGGTGGTGAGCAGTTCTTC.

The chain recombines TRBV6-5 with TRBJ1-5; 8 bases align to TRBD1. The ends lost 7 bases at V and 6 bases at J; junction bases unmatched: 11. This CDR3 spans 15 amino acids. Germline CDR1 MNHEY, CDR2 SVGAGI. The CDR3 sequence: CASNFGQGRSQPQHF. The CDR3 coding sequence is TGTGCCAGCAATTTTGGACAGGGAAGGAGTCAGCCCCAGCATTTT.

This clone was found a few times. J is TRBJ2-3 and V is TRBV18; 11 nucleotides match TRBD2. The CDR3 sequence is 16 residues long. Germline assignment: CDR1 KGHSH and CDR2 LQKENI. After removal of 2 bases from V and 4 bases from J, the junction contained 5 bases not matched to a gene. The CDR3 here is CASSPGTSGSADTQYF. CDR3 in DNA: TGTGCCAGCTCACCAGGGACTAGCGGTTCTGCAGATACGCAGTATTTT.

The J gene is TRBJ2-7, the V gene TRBV19; D is ambiguous. The CDR3 has 13 amino acids. Looked up from germline, CDR1 is LNHDA and CDR2 is SQIVND (reference sequence). V was pared by 6 bases and J by 1 base, with 10 bases between. The CDR3 here is CASSPSRSYEQYF. The CDR3 DNA is TGTGCCAGTAGCCCCTCGAGGTCCTACGAGCAGTACTTC.

This sequence joins TRBV6-1 and TRBJ2-1; D not resolved. The CDR3 runs to 15 residues. Trimming cost V 1 base and J 1 base, with 8 bases left between them. Germline CDR1 and CDR2: MNHNS and SASEGT. CDR3 DNA: TGTGCCAGCAGTGAAGGGTCAGGTTCCTACAATGAGCAGTTCTTC. This codes for CASSEGSGSYNEQFF.

The V gene is TRBV4-1, the J gene TRBJ2-1; possible D gene TRBD2, 6 bases. Germline loops: CDR1 MGHRA, CDR2 YSYEKL. The CDR3 totals 16 residues. Trimming pared 2 bases from V and 5 bases from J, leaving 16 bases between. The CDR3 sequence is CASSQILGRGNNEQFF. The CDR3, as DNA: TGCGCCAGCAGCCAAATACTCGGGAGAGGGAACAATGAGCAGTTCTTC.

CDR3 in DNA: TGTGCCAGCTCCCCCTCGCCTTACGCTGAGCAGTACTTC. Translation: CASSPSPYAEQYF. The chain recombines TRBV9 with TRBJ2-7; D unresolved. The CDR3 loop spans 13 amino acids. Looked up from germline, CDR1 is SGDLS and CDR2 is YYNGEE. V shed 7 bases and J shed 7 bases, with 18 bases lying between them.

V usage is TRBV27 and J usage is TRBJ2-3; no reliable D call. With 4 bases removed from V and 0 bases from J, the gap between germline ends came to 17 bases. The germline CDR1 and CDR2 sequences are MNHEY and SMNVEV (reference sequence). The CDR3 sequence is 17 residues long. CDR3 residues: CASSSNLALSSTDTQYF. The CDR3 DNA sequence: TGTGCCAGCAGTTCCAATTTAGCTCTTTCTAGCACAGATACGCAGTATTTT.

In this sample, this clone turned up once. The chain recombines TRBV6-5 with TRBJ1-1; 11 bases agree with TRBD1. The J segment lost 2 bases and the V segment lost 7 bases, leaving 3 bases of the junction unmatched. This CDR3 has 14 residues. The germline V gene encodes CDR1 MNHEY and CDR2 SVGAGI. In nucleotides, the CDR3 is TGTGCCAGCACCGGACAGGGGGCTAACACTGAAGCTTTCTTT. It encodes CASTGQGANTEAFF.

The chain carries TRBV6-2 or TRBV6-3 and TRBJ2-3; D uncertain. This CDR3 contains 14 residues. Germline V CDR1 and CDR2: MNHEY, SVGEGT. V lost 4 bases and J lost 0, with 8 bases in between. The CDR3 DNA sequence: TGTGCCAGCAGTTCTCTAGGAAGCACAGATACGCAGTATTTT. Residues: CASSSLGSTDTQYF.

This clone was seen once. The chain combines TRBV19 with TRBJ2-7; tentatively, D is TRBD1 (6 bases). Trimming pared 4 bases from V and 4 bases from J, leaving 14 bases between. CDR3 length equals 14 residues. CDR1 and CDR2 (germline): LNHDA, SQIVND (reference sequence). The CDR3 here is CASSSQGLLYEQYF. As DNA, the CDR3 is TGTGCCAGTAGTAGCCAGGGGCTTTTATACGAGCAGTACTTC. The full variable domain, completed using reference TRBV19 and TRBJ2-7, is DGGITQSPKYLFRKEGQNVTLSCEQNLNHDAMYWYRQDPGQGLRLIYYSQIVNDFQKGDIAEGYSVSREKKESFPLTVTSAQKNPTAFYLCASSSQGLLYEQYFGPGTRLTVT.

The chain has TRBV3-1 (or the pseudogene TRBV3-2) and TRBJ1-2; D gene unclear. The germline V gene has CDR1 LGHDT and CDR2 YNNKEL (reference sequence). The length of the CDR3 is 12 residues. V shed 1 base and J shed 10 bases, with 10 bases lying between them. The CDR3, as DNA: TGTGCCAGCAGCCAAGGAGTTGTAGACTACACCTTC. It encodes CASSQGVVDYTF.

This chain joins TRBV5-1 and TRBJ2-7, with D unresolved. Trimming removed 1 base at V and 5 bases at J, with 10 bases between. This CDR3 has 13 amino acids. Germline V gene data show CDR1 as SGHRS and CDR2 as YFSETQ. This CDR3 is CASSLRAVDEQYF. The DNA for the CDR3 is TGCGCCAGCAGCTTGAGGGCGGTGGACGAGCAGTACTTC.

This chain links TRBV6-2 or TRBV6-3 with TRBJ1-2; weak D call: TRBD1 (5 bases). The CDR3 has 12 residues. V was shortened by 5 bases and J by 8 bases, with 12 bases between the two germline ends. Germline CDR1 reads MNHEY; CDR2 reads SVGEGT. The CDR3 DNA is TGTGCCAGCAGTATACAGGTCTACGGCTACACCTTC. Its protein is CASSIQVYGYTF.

The chain joins TRBV4-3 to TRBJ1-2; tentative D call: TRBD1 (5 bases). Trimming took 0 bases from V and 0 from J, leaving 11 bases between them. The CDR3 extends over 16 amino acids. The germline CDR1 and CDR2 sequences are LGHNA and YSLEER. Written as DNA, the CDR3 is TGCGCCAGCAGCCAAGAATCCACAGGATCTAACTATGGCTACACCTTC. It is translated as CASSQESTGSNYGYTF.

V usage is TRBV15 and J usage is TRBJ1-5, with a possible D match to TRBD1 (5 bases). Germline assignment: CDR1 LNHNV and CDR2 YYDKDF (reference sequence). Trimming removed 4 bases at V and 4 bases at J, with 14 bases between. This CDR3 spans 15 amino acids. The CDR3 protein is CATSISGTPNQPQHF. CDR3 nucleotides: TGTGCCACCAGCATTTCCGGGACCCCGAATCAGCCCCAGCATTTT.

The J gene is TRBJ2-4, the V gene TRBV19; D gene ambiguous. This CDR3 has 12 residues. From germline, CDR1 is LNHDA and CDR2 SQIVND (reference sequence). V lost 3 bases, J lost 6 bases, and 6 bases lay in between. This CDR3 is CASSISGNIQYF. CDR3 nucleotide sequence: TGTGCCAGTAGTATCTCTGGAAACATTCAGTACTTC.

The chain recombines TRBV7-8 with TRBJ1-2; possibly TRBD1 for D (5 bases). The CDR3 totals 13 residues. The germline gives CDR1 SGHVS, CDR2 FQNEAQ. Trimming took off 5 bases at V and 2 bases at J, with 9 bases between the two ends. The CDR3 DNA reads as TGTGCCAGCAGCCCGGACAAGAACTATGGCTACACCTTC. This encodes CASSPDKNYGYTF.